This T cell receptor (beta chain) was obtained from a study of sequential checkpoint blockade in melanoma. Treatment reported: randomized to nivolumab then ipilimumab (arm A) or the reverse (arm B). From thawed PBMCs, live CD3+CD8+ cells negative for CD19 and CD56 were sorted. Measured with immunoSEQ multiplex PCR; TCRdb has only the in-frame clones, and not every one. The sample yields 16,000 or so clones, 90% to 95% seen once. CDR3 length: 14 residues. V was shortened by 5 bases and J by 0 bases, with 10 bases between the two germline ends. Germline V gene lookup returns CDR1 LNHDA and CDR2 SQIVND (reference sequence).

The source of this sequence is a human donor with melanoma. The sequencing here drew on CD8+ T cells sorted from blood (inferred from file names), taken from a patient given nivolumab and ipilimumab in sequence. The genes are TRBV19 and TRBJ1-1, with D uncertain. CDR3 residues: CASSFAGLNTEAFF. The CDR3 DNA is TGTGCCAGTAGTTTCGCAGGCCTGAACACTGAAGCTTTCTTT.